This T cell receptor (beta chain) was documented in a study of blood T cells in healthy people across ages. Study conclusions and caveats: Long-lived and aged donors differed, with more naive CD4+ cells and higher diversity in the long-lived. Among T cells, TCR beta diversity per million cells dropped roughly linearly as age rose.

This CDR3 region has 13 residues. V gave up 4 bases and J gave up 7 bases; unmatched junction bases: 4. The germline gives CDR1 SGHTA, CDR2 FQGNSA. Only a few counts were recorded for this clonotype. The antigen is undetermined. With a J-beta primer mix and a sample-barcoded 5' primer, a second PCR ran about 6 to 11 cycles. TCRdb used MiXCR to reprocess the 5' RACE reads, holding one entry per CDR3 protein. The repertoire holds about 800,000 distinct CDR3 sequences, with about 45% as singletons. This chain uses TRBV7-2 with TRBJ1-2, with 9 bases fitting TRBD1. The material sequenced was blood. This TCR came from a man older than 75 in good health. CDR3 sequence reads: CASSYLQGAGYTF. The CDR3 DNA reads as TGTGCCAGCAGCTATCTACAGGGGGCTGGCTACACCTTC.